This T cell receptor (beta chain) originates from a study of blood T cell repertoires in COVID-19. The data were produced by immunoSEQ multiplex PCR, yet TCRdb's version contains in-frame clones alone and is incomplete. The sample shows 500,000 or so clones, 75% to 90% of them seen only once. Germline V gene sequence: CDR1 SGHAT, CDR2 FQNNGV. V lost 1 base, J lost 3 bases, and 12 bases lay in between. CDR3 length: 15 amino acids. The receptor was isolated from a woman aged 18-29 years who had recovered from COVID-19. What was sequenced was PBMCs or T cells enriched from blood (not recorded which). The genes are TRBV11-2 and TRBJ1-2; no clear D. CDR3 amino acids: CASSLGAGYDYGYTF. CDR3 coding DNA: TGTGCCAGCAGCTTAGGAGCGGGGTATGACTATGGCTACACCTTC.